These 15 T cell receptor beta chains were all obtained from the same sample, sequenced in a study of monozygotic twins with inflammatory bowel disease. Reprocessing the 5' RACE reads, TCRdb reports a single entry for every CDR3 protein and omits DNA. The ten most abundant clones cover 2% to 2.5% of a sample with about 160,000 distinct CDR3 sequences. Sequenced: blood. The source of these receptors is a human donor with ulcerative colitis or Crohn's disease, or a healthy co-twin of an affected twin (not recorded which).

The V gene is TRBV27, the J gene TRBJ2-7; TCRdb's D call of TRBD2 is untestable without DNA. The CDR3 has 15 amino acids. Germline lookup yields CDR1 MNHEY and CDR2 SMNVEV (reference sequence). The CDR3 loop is CASKETGGRSYEQYF.

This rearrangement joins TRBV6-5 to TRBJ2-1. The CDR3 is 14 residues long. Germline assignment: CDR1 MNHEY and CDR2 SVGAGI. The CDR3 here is CASSYYINNEQQFF.

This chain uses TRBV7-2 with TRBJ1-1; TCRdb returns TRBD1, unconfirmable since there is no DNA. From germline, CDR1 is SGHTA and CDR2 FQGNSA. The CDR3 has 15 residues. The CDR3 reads CASSLEGTGDTEAFF. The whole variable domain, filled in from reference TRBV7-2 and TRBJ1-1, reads GAGVSQSPSNKVTEKGKDVELRCDPISGHTALYWYRQSLGQGLEFLIYFQGNSAPDKSGLPSDRFSAERTGGSVSTLTIQRTQQEDSAVYLCASSLEGTGDTEAFFGQGTRLTVV.

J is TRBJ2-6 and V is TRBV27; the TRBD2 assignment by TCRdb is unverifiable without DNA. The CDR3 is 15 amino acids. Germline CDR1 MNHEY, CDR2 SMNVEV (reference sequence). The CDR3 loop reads CASSFFSGPANVLTF.

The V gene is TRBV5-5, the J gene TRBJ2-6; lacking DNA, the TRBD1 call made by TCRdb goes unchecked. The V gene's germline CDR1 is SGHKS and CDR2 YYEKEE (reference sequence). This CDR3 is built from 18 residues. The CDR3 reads CASSFDREGAFGANVLTF.

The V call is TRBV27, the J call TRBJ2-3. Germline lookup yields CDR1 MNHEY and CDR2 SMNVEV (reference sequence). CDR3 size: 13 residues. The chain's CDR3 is CASSLFRLDTQYF.

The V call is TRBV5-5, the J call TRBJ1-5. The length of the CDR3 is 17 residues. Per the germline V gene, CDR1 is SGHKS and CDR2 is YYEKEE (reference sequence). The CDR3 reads CASSLGPERTSNQPQHF. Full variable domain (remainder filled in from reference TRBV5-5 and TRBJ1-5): DAGVTQSPTHLIKTRGQQVTLRCSPISGHKSVSWYQQVLGQGPQFIFQYYEKEERGRGNFPDRFSARQFPNYSSELNVNALLLGDSALYLCASSLGPERTSNQPQHFGDGTRLSIL.

CDR3 region: CASSQDRGYTF. The J gene is TRBJ1-2, the V gene TRBV7-2. Germline V CDR1 and CDR2: SGHTA, FQGNSA. This CDR3 is built from 11 residues.

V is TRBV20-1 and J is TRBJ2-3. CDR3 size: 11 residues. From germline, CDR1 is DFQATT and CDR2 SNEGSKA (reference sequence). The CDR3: CSARPLVTQYF.

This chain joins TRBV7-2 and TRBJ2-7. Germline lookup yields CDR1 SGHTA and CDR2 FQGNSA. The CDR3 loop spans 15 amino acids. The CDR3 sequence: CASSLEWDSSYEQYF.

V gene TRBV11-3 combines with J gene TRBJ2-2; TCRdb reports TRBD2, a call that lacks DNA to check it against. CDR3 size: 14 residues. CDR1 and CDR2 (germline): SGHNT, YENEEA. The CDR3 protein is CASSLDVRAGELFF.

CDR3 protein: CSAGRLQGPYGYTF. This sequence joins TRBV20-1 and TRBJ1-2; TCRdb indicates TRBD1, and absent DNA this call remains unverified. CDR1 and CDR2 (germline): DFQATT, SNEGSKA (reference sequence). This CDR3 region has 14 residues.

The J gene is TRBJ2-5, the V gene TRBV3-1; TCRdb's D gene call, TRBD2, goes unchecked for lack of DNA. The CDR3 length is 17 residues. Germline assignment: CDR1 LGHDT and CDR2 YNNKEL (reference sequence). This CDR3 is CASSPTSGTSGGETQYF.

CDR3 region: CASSPTLRREGYNEQFF. The V and J genes are TRBV27 and TRBJ2-1; the D gene TCRdb calls, TRBD2, cannot be checked with no DNA. The CDR3 is 17 residues long. Germline V gene data show CDR1 as MNHEY and CDR2 as SMNVEV (reference sequence).

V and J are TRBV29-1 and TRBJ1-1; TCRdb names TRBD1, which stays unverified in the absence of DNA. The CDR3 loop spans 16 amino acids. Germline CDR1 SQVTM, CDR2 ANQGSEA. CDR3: CSVEGSWGGSDTEAFF.